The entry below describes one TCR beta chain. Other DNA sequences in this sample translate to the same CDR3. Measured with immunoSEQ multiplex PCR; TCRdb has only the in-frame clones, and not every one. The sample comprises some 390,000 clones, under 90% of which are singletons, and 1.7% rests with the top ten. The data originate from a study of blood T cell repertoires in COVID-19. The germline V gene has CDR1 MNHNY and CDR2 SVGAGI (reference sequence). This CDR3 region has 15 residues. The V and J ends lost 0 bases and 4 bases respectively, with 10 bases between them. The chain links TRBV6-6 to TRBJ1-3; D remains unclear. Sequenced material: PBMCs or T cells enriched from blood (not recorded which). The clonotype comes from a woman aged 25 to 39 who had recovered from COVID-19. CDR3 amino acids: CASSYSEGGGNTIYF. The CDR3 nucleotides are TGTGCCAGCAGTTACTCGGAGGGAGGGGGAAACACCATATATTTT.